These T cell receptor beta chains were read from a single sample in a study of lymphopenia after photon versus proton radiotherapy. Sequenced by immunoSEQ multiplex PCR; TCRdb stores in-frame clones only, minus some. Here the sample spans 40,000 or so clones, about 93% being singletons. The source material was peripheral blood, sampled from a patient treated with photon-based radiotherapy. All receptors come from a man aged 60 to 75 with cholangiocarcinoma. CDR3s leave out the opening cysteine and the closing phenylalanine or tryptophan. The D gene is left open where the match is weak. A row's size may be missing; if present it is once, few, many or a size class.

j_gene	d_gene	v_gene	abundance	CDR3aa
TRBJ1-5	NA	TRBV2	few	ASSEVALDTYSNQPQH
TRBJ1-1	NA	TRBV28	NA	ASSWDGGYTEAF
TRBJ2-7	TRBD2	TRBV7-2	NA	ASSLDLAGEYEQY
TRBJ2-3	NA	TRBV28	NA	ASSLRQRSFTQY
TRBJ1-1	NA	TRBV5-1	NA	ASSLVQGGNTEAF
TRBJ1-1	TRBD1	TRBV5-4	NA	ASSRGTGRNTEAF
TRBJ1-5	TRBD1	TRBV19	NA	ASSLGDRANQPQH
TRBJ2-5	TRBD2	TRBV6-6	NA	ASSSRAGGGETQY
TRBJ2-1	TRBD2	TRBV11-2	NA	ASSFRREGISNEQF
TRBJ2-3	TRBD2	TRBV11-3	NA	ASSLGASGSPTQY
TRBJ2-3	TRBD2	TRBV7-9	NA	ASSSPRLAGTQY
TRBJ2-2	NA	TRBV27	NA	ASKSGPANTGELF
TRBJ1-1	NA	TRBV19	once	ASSLRQGRFVMNTEAF
TRBJ2-1	TRBD1	TRBV5-1	NA	ASSWTGSEQF
TRBJ2-3	NA	TRBV4-3	few	ASSQTTGDTQY
TRBJ2-3	NA	TRBV6-5	NA	ASSYIGQGTDTQY